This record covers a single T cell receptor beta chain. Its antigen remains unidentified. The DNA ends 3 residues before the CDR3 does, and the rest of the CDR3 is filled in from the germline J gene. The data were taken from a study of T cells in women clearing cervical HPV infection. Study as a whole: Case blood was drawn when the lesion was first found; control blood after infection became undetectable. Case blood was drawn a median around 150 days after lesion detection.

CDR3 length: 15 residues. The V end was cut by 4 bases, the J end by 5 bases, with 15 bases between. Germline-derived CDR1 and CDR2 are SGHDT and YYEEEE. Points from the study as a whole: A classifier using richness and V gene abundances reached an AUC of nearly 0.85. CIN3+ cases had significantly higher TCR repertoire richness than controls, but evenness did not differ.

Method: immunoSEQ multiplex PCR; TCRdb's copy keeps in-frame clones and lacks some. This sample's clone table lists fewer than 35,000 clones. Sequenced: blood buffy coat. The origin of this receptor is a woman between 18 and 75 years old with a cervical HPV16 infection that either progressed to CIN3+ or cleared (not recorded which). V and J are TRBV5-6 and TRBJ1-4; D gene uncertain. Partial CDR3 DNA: TGTGCCAGCAGCCAGGCCGGAGGATTCAATGAAAAA. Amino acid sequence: CASSQAGGFNEK. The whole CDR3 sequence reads CASSQAGGFNEKLFF.